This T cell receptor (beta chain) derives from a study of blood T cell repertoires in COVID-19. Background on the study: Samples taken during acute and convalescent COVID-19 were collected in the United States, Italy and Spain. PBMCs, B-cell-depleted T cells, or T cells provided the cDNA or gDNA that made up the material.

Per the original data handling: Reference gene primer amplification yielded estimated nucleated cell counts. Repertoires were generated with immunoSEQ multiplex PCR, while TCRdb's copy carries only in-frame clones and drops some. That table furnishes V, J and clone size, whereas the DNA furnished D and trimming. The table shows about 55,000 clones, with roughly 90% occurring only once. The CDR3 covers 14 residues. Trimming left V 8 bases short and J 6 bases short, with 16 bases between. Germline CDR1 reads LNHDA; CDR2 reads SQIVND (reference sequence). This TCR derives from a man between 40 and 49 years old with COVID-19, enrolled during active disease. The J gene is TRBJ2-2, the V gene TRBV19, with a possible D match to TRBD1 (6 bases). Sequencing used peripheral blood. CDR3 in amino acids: CASGHRVYPGELFF. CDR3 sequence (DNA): TGTGCCAGTGGCCACAGGGTTTATCCCGGGGAGCTGTTTTTT.